The 20 T cell receptor beta chains reported below all come from one sample, sequenced in a study of blood T cell repertoires in COVID-19 (dated by TCRdb to the early 2020s). The protocol used for the library was the immunoSEQ multiplex PCR assay. TCRdb's version of the immuneACCESS table is confined to in-frame rearrangements and falls short of the full clone set. An unresolved V gene accounts for under half of the shortfall where checked; the remainder is of unknown origin. The table for this sample lists about 270,000 clones; around nine tenths of them were counted only once. Of the sample, less than 15% falls within the top ten clones. The sample taken for sequencing was peripheral blood. The source is a woman between 70 and 85 years old with COVID-19, enrolled during active disease.

The rearrangement joins TRBV5-1 to TRBJ2-2; D possibly corresponds to TRBD1 (6 bases). Germline V gene data show CDR1 as SGHRS and CDR2 as YFSETQ. Trimming removed 4 bases at V and 3 bases at J, with 13 bases between. This CDR3 region has 15 residues. CDR3 DNA: TGCGCCAGCAGCGAGGGGGATCGGGACACCGGGGAGCTGTTTTTT. This sequence encodes CASSEGDRDTGELFF.

The chain uses TRBV6-4 and TRBJ1-6, with D perhaps matching TRBD1 (6 bases). Trimming cost V 7 bases and J 8 bases, with 12 bases left between them. Germline V gene data show CDR1 as MRHNA and CDR2 as SNTAGT. This CDR3 is 13 amino acids long. The CDR3 region has the DNA TGTGCCAGCACCGGACAGAATCATTCACCCCTCCACTTT. This codes for CASTGQNHSPLHF.

The chain couples TRBV6-5 to TRBJ1-1, with a tentative D call TRBD1 (5 bases). CDR1 is MNHEY and CDR2 is SVGAGI in the germline V gene. Trimming cost V 4 bases and J 9 bases, with 12 bases left between them. CDR3 length equals 12 residues. DNA for the CDR3: TGTGCCAGCAGTTCAGGGATAGGGAAAGCTTTCTTT. Translated, it gives CASSSGIGKAFF.

The genes are TRBV29-1 and TRBJ2-7, with D possibly TRBD2 on 5 matching bases. The ends were cut back, 7 bases at V and 7 bases at J, with 14 bases in the middle. The germline V gene has CDR1 SQVTM and CDR2 ANQGSEA. The CDR3 loop spans 11 amino acids. CDR3 sequence (DNA): TGCAGCGCCGCTACCGGGGATGAGCAGTACTTC. Amino acid sequence: CSAATGDEQYF.

The chain links TRBV18 to TRBJ1-1, with TRBD1 identical over 7 bases. The CDR3 sequence is 16 residues long. J lost 3 bases, V lost 3 bases, and 10 bases had no gene match. The V gene's germline CDR1 is KGHSH and CDR2 LQKENI. CDR3 residues: CASSPGTGVGDTEAFF. For the CDR3, the DNA is TGTGCCAGCTCACCGGGAACAGGGGTAGGGGACACTGAAGCTTTCTTT.

The chain employs TRBV6-1 and TRBJ2-7, with D possibly being TRBD2 (6 bases). The CDR3 runs 14 residues. V lost 2 bases and J lost 2, with 10 bases in between. Germline assignment: CDR1 MNHNS and CDR2 SASEGT. In DNA form, the CDR3 reads TGTGCCAGCAGTGAAATGGGACTCGCCTACGAGCAGTACTTC. This gives the protein CASSEMGLAYEQYF.

The chain carries TRBV24-1 and TRBJ2-5; 8 bases match TRBD2. CDR1 KGHDR and CDR2 SFDVKD come from the germline V gene. J lost 4 bases, V lost 6 bases, and 9 bases had no gene match. The CDR3 loop spans 15 amino acids. The CDR3 sequence: CATSTGGPGRETQYF. The CDR3 region has the DNA TGTGCCACCAGTACGGGGGGGCCGGGAAGAGAGACCCAGTACTTC.

The chain uses TRBV2 and TRBJ2-7; weak D call: TRBD2 (5 bases). The CDR3 spans 14 residues. Trimming removed 3 bases at V and 1 base at J, with 10 bases between. The germline gives CDR1 SNHLY, CDR2 FYNNEI. CDR3 coding DNA: TGTGCCAGCAGTGACGACTACTCTTCCTACGAGCAGTACTTC. Translated, it gives CASSDDYSSYEQYF.

This chain links TRBV19 with TRBJ2-7, with 7 bases lining up with TRBD1. Looked up from germline, CDR1 is LNHDA and CDR2 is SQIVND (reference sequence). The length of the CDR3 is 15 residues. V gave up 5 bases and J gave up 3 bases; unmatched junction bases: 10. CDR3 DNA sequence: TGTGCCAGTAGTGTCTCCGGGACAGTCGTCTACGAGCAGTACTTC. This translates into CASSVSGTVVYEQYF. The full variable domain, in which reference TRBV19 and TRBJ2-7 provide the parts outside the CDR3, is DGGITQSPKYLFRKEGQNVTLSCEQNLNHDAMYWYRQDPGQGLRLIYYSQIVNDFQKGDIAEGYSVSREKKESFPLTVTSAQKNPTAFYLCASSVSGTVVYEQYFGPGTRLTVT.

This chain uses TRBV27 with TRBJ1-6; D gene unclear. Germline V CDR1 and CDR2: MNHEY, SMNVEV (reference sequence). With 4 bases removed from V and 9 bases from J, the gap between germline ends came to 13 bases. The CDR3 totals 14 residues. The CDR3 is CASSSLLVGSPLHF. CDR3 coding DNA: TGTGCCAGCAGTTCCCTTCTAGTTGGTTCACCCCTCCACTTT.

The chain links TRBV4-1 to TRBJ1-2; TRBD1 aligns across 9 bases. J lost 8 bases, V lost 1 base, and 14 bases had no gene match. CDR1 MGHRA and CDR2 YSYEKL come from the germline V gene. The CDR3 loop spans 17 amino acids. CDR3 coding DNA: TGCGCCAGCAGCCAAGGCTCGGGACAGGGAACTTTAGGCGGCTACACCTTC. It is translated as CASSQGSGQGTLGGYTF.

In its sample, this clone was seen once. The chain recombines TRBV2 with TRBJ2-7; 9 bases are a match to TRBD1. The CDR3 runs to 12 residues. V shed 6 bases and J 6 bases; nucleotides not matched to a gene: 3. Germline CDR1 and CDR2: SNHLY and FYNNEI. CDR3 sequence: CASSSDRGEQYF. The CDR3 bases are TGTGCCAGCAGCTCGGACAGGGGCGAGCAGTACTTC.

The chain recombines TRBV5-4 with TRBJ2-1; D gene unclear. This CDR3 has 14 residues. CDR1 is SGHNT and CDR2 is YYREEE in the germline V gene (reference sequence). Trimming removed 2 bases from V and 1 base from J, with 7 bases in between. The CDR3 is CASSLMSSYNEQFF. Here the CDR3 DNA reads TGTGCCAGCAGCTTAATGAGTTCCTACAATGAGCAGTTCTTC.

This sequence joins TRBV19 and TRBJ1-1, with TRBD1 matching over 7 bases. Germline trimming cut 5 bases from V and 1 base from J; bases unmatched to any gene: 4. In germline, CDR1 is LNHDA, CDR2 SQIVND (reference sequence). This CDR3 region has 14 residues. CDR3 region: CASSLQGSNTEAFF. CDR3 DNA sequence: TGTGCCAGTAGTTTACAGGGGTCGAACACTGAAGCTTTCTTT.

The chain uses TRBV7-9 and TRBJ1-1; TRBD1 aligns across 7 bases. CDR1 and CDR2 from the germline V gene are SEHNR and FQNEAQ (reference sequence). There are 14 residues in the CDR3. J lost 1 base, V lost 5 bases, and 4 bases had no gene match. The CDR3 loop is CASSANRGNTEAFF. Written as DNA, the CDR3 is TGTGCCAGCAGCGCGAACAGGGGGAACACTGAAGCTTTCTTT.

V is TRBV6-5 and J is TRBJ1-2; D gene unclear. This CDR3 spans 15 amino acids. CDR1 is MNHEY, CDR2 SVGAGI, per germline. The V gene lost 7 bases and the J gene lost 5 bases, with 20 bases spanning the gap. CDR3 loop: CASKTATSSPYGYTF. The CDR3 DNA is TGTGCCAGCAAAACGGCGACATCGAGTCCGTATGGCTACACCTTC.

The J gene is TRBJ2-5, the V gene TRBV10-3, with 7 positions matching TRBD2. Per the germline V gene, CDR1 is ENHRY and CDR2 is SYGVKD. The V segment lost 8 bases and the J segment 5 bases; nucleotides outside the gene matches: 8. There are 13 residues in the CDR3. CDR3 in amino acids: CAIAGEGEETQYF. Written as DNA, the CDR3 is TGTGCCATCGCCGGGGAGGGCGAGGAGACCCAGTACTTC.

There are a few counts of this clone. This chain uses TRBV24-1 with TRBJ2-1, with 8 bases matching TRBD1. With 3 bases clipped from V and 1 base from J, the junction kept 10 bases outside the gene matches. From germline, CDR1 is KGHDR and CDR2 SFDVKD. The CDR3 is made up of 18 amino acids. The CDR3 sequence is CATSDQGRGQRSYNEQFF. The CDR3, as DNA: TGTGCCACCAGTGATCAGGGCAGGGGGCAAAGATCCTACAATGAGCAGTTCTTC.

The chain joins TRBV24-1 to TRBJ2-1; 13 bases agree with TRBD2. The germline gives CDR1 KGHDR, CDR2 SFDVKD. The trim removed 10 bases at V and 7 bases at J, leaving 3 bases unmatched. The CDR3 spans 13 residues. This chain's CDR3 is CATTSGGGNEQFF. CDR3 nucleotide sequence: TGTGCCACTACTAGCGGGGGGGGTAATGAGCAGTTCTTC.

The CDR3 protein is CASSSLGAGNTIYF. The DNA of the CDR3 is TGTGCCAGCAGCTCGCTAGGAGCTGGAAACACCATATATTTT. The V gene is TRBV28, the J gene TRBJ1-3; D not certain. Per germline, CDR1 MDHEN and CDR2 SYDVKM. V was pared by 6 bases and J by 2 bases, with 11 bases between. The CDR3 spans 14 residues.